The 2 T cell receptor beta chains below all came from one sample that was sequenced in a study of cytomegalovirus exposure and HLA in healthy donors. PCR was performed using 60 Vbeta and 13 Jbeta primers. Sequencing was performed with immunoSEQ multiplex PCR; in TCRdb, only in-frame clones are kept and a portion is missing. Here the sample spans about 160,000 clones, less than 80% being singletons. Sequenced: PBMCs. The receptors were gathered from a man aged 35 to 55 in good health and CMV-seronegative.

The CDR3 DNA sequence: TGTGCCAGCAGGGCTGGGACAGTGAGCTCCTACGAGCAGTACTTC. It translates to CASRAGTVSSYEQYF. The J gene is TRBJ2-7, the V gene TRBV2, with TRBD1 matching over 7 bases. The trim removed 6 bases at V and 0 bases at J, leaving 8 bases unmatched. This CDR3 is 15 amino acids long. The V gene's germline CDR1 is SNHLY and CDR2 FYNNEI.

V is TRBV6-5 and J is TRBJ1-2; 7 bases fit TRBD1. Germline V lookup: CDR1 MNHEY, CDR2 SVGAGI. The CDR3 totals 14 residues. V was pared by 6 bases and J by 5 bases, with 9 bases of the junction left unmatched. The CDR3 loop is CASSTGTVAYGYTF. In DNA form, the CDR3 reads TGTGCCAGCAGCACAGGGACAGTCGCTTATGGCTACACCTTC.